The entry below gives a single TCR beta chain sequence along with its context. Its specificity is not known. The sample carries other DNA sequences with the same CDR3. PCR employed 60 Vbeta and 13 Jbeta primers. Profiled with immunoSEQ multiplex PCR; TCRdb holds only in-frame clones, not every one. Of tens of thousands of clones in the sample, roughly 76% were seen once. The CDR3 is 13 residues long. From germline, CDR1 is SEHNR and CDR2 FQNEAQ (reference sequence). Trimming shortened V by 1 base and J by 5 bases, and 6 bases separated the two germline ends. This sample stems from a study of cytomegalovirus exposure and HLA in healthy donors. Study at large: An early data release held tens of millions of unique TCRs from HLA-typed donors.

Findings and caveats of the study: A later analysis found TCR association rates differed by HLA locus, highest for DRB1 and lowest for HLA-C. Diagnosis of cytomegalovirus status made by the classifier reportedly showed high specificity and sensitivity. Likely technical artifact: a cluster of highly shared sequence variants.

This sequence originates from a woman in her thirties or forties in good health and CMV-seronegative. The sample consisted of PBMCs. J is TRBJ1-5 and V is TRBV7-9; D is undetermined. This CDR3 is CASSLGRDQPQHF. DNA of the CDR3: TGTGCCAGCAGCTTAGGACGGGATCAGCCCCAGCATTTT.